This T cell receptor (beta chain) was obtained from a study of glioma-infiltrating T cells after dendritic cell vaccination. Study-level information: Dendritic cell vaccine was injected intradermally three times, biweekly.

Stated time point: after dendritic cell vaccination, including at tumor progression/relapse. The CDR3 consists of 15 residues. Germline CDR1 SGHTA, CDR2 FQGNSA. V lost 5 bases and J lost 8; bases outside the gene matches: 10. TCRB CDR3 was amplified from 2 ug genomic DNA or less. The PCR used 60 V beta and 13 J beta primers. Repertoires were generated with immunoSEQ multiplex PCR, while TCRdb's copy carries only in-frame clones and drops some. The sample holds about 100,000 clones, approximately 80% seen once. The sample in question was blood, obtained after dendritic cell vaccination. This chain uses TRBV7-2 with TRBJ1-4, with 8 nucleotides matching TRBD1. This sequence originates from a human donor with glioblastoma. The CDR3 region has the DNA TGTGCCAGCAGCCCAACAGGGGGAAAGGTCGAAAAACTGTTTTTT. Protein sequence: CASSPTGGKVEKLFF.